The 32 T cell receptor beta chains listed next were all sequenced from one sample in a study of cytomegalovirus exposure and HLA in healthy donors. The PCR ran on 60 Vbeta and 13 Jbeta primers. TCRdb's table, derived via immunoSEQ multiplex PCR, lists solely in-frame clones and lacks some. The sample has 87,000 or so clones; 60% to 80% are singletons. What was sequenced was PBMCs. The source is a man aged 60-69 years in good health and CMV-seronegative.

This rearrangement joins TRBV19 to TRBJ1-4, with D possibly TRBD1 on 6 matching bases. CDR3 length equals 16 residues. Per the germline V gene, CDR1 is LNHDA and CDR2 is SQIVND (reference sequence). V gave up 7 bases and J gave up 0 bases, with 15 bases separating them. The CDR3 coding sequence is TGTGCCAGTAAGAACAGGGAGGGGGCAACTAATGAAAAACTGTTTTTT. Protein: CASKNREGATNEKLFF.

Here the CDR3 reads CASRLTGLDVDEKLFF. CDR3 DNA sequence: TGTGCCAGCAGGTTGACAGGGTTGGATGTCGATGAAAAACTGTTTTTT. The chain recombines TRBV2 with TRBJ1-4; TRBD1 aligns across 7 bases. Unmatched junction bases numbered 13, after V lost 6 bases and J lost 6 bases. CDR3 size: 16 residues. CDR1 is SNHLY, CDR2 FYNNEI, per germline.

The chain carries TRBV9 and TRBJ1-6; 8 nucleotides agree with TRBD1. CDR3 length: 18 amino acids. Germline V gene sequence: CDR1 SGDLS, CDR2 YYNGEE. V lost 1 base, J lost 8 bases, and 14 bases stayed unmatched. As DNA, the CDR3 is TGTGCCAGCAGCGTATCACCCGGGACAGGTGGTAATTATTCACCCCTCCACTTT. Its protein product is CASSVSPGTGGNYSPLHF.

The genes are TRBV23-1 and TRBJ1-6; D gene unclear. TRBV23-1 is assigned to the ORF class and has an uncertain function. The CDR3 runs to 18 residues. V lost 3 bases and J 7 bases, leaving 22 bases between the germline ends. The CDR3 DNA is TGCGCCAGCAGTCATCCCCTAAGGCAGGAGGCGGGAAATTCACCCCTCCACTTT. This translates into CASSHPLRQEAGNSPLHF.

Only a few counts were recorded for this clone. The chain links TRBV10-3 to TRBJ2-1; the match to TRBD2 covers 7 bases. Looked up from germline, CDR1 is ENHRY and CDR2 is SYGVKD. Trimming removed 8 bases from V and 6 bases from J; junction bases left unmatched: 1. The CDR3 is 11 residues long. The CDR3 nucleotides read TGTGCCATCGGGGGGGGCAATGAGCAGTTCTTC. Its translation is CAIGGGNEQFF.

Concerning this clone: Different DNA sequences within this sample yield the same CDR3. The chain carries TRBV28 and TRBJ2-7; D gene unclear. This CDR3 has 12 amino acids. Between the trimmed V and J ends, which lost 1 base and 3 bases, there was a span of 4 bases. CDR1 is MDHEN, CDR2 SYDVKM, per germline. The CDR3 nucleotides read TGTGCCAGCAGTTTATCCGGCTACGAGCAGTACTTC. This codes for CASSLSGYEQYF.

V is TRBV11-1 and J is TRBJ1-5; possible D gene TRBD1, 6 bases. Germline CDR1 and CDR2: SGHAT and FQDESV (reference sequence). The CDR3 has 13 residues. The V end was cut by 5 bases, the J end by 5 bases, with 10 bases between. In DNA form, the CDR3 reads TGTGCCAGCAGCAGGGGGGGTGATCAGCCCCAGCATTTT. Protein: CASSRGGDQPQHF. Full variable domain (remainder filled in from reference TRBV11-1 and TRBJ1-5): EAEVAQSPRYKITEKSQAVAFWCDPISGHATLYWYRQILGQGPELLVQFQDESVVDDSQLPKDRFSAERLKGVDSTLKIQPAELGDSAMYLCASSRGGDQPQHFGDGTRLSIL.

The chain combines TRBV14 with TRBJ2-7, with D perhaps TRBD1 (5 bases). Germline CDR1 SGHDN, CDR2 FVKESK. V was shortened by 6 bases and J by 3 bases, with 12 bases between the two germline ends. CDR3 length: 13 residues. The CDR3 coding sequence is TGTGCCAGCAGTCCAGGGTTGCGCTACGAGCAGTACTTC. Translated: CASSPGLRYEQYF. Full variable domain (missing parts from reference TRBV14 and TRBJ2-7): EAGVTQFPSHSVIEKGQTVTLRCDPISGHDNLYWYRRVMGKEIKFLLHFVKESKQDESGMPNNRFLAERTGGTYSTLKVQPAELEDSGVYFCASSPGLRYEQYFGPGTRLTVT.

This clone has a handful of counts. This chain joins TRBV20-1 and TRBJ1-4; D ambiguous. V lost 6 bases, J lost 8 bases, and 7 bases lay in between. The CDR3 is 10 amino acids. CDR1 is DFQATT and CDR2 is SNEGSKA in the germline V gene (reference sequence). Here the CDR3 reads CSAPREKLFF. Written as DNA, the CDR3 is TGCAGTGCCCCCAGGGAAAAACTGTTTTTT.

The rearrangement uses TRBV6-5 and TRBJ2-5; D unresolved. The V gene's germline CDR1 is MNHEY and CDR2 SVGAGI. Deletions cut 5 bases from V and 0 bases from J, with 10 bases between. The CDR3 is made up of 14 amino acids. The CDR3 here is CASSPRMYQETQYF. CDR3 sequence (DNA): TGTGCCAGCAGTCCTCGTATGTACCAAGAGACCCAGTACTTC.

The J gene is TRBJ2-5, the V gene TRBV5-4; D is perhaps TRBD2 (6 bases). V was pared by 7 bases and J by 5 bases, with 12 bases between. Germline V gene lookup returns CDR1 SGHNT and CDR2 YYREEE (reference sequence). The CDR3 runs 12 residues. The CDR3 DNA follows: TGTGCCAGCGGCCGCGGGGTTGAGACCCAGTACTTC. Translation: CASGRGVETQYF. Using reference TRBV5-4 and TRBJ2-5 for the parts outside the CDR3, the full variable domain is ETGVTQSPTHLIKTRGQQVTLRCSSQSGHNTVSWYQQALGQGPQFIFQYYREEENGRGNFPPRFSGLQFPNYSSELNVNALELDDSALYLCASGRGVETQYFGPGTRLLVL.

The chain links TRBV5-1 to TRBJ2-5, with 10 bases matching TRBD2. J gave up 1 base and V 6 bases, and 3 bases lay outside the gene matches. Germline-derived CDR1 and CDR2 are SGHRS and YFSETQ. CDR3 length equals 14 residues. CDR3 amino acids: CASTTSGIQETQYF. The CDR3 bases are TGCGCCAGCACTACTAGCGGGATCCAAGAGACCCAGTACTTC.

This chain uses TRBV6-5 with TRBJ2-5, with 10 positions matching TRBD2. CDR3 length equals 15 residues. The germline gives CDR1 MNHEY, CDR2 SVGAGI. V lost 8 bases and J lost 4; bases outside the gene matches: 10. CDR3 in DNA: TGTGCCAGCGGGATTAGCGGGGGGACGGGAGAGACCCAGTACTTC. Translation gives CASGISGGTGETQYF.

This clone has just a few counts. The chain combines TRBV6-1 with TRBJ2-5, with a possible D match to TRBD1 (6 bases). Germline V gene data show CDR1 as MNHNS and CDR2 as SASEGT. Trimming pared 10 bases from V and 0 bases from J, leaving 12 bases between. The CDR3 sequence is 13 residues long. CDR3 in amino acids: CANKGQNQETQYF. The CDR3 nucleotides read TGTGCCAACAAAGGACAGAACCAAGAGACCCAGTACTTC.

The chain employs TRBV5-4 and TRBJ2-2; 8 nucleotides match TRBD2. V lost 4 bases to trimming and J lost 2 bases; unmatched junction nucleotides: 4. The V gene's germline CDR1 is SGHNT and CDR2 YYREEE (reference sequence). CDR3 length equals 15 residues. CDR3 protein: CASSPIAGNTGELFF. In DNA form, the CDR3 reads TGTGCCAGCAGCCCAATAGCGGGAAACACCGGGGAGCTGTTTTTT.

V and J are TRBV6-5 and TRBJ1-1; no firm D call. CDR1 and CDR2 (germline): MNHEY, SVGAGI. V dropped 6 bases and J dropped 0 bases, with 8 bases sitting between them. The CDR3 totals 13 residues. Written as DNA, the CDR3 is TGTGCCAGCAGCCCTACCTTGAACACTGAAGCTTTCTTT. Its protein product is CASSPTLNTEAFF.

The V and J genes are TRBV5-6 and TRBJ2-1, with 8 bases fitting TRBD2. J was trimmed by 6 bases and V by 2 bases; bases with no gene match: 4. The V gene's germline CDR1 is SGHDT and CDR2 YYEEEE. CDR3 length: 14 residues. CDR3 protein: CASSFRGGFNEQFF. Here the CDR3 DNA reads TGTGCCAGCAGCTTCCGCGGGGGGTTCAATGAGCAGTTCTTC. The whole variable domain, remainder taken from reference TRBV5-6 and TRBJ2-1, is DAGVTQSPTHLIKTRGQQVTLRCSPKSGHDTVSWYQQALGQGPQFIFQYYEEEERQRGNFPDRFSGHQFPNYSSELNVNALLLGDSALYLCASSFRGGFNEQFFGPGTRLTVL.

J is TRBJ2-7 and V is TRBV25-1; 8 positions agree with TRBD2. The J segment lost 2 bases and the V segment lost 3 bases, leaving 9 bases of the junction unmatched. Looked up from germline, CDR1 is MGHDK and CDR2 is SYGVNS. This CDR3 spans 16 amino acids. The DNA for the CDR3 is TGTGCCAGCAGTGACCCCAGCGGGGGTCCGACCTACGAGCAGTACTTC. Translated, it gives CASSDPSGGPTYEQYF.

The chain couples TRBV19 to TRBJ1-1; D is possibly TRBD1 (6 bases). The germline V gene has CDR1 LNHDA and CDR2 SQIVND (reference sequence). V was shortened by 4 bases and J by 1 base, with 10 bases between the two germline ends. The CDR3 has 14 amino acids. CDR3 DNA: TGTGCCAGTAGTACCAGGGGTAGGAACACTGAAGCTTTCTTT. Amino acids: CASSTRGRNTEAFF.

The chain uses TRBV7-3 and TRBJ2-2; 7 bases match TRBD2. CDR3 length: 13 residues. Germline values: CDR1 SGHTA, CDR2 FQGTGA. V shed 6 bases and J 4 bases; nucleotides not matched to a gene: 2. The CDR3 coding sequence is TGTGCCAGCAGTGCGGGGGTCACCGGGGAGCTGTTTTTT. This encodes CASSAGVTGELFF.

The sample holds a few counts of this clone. Here the CDR3 DNA reads TGTGCCAGCAGTTCCAGGGGTGTCGGCGCTGAAGCTTTCTTT. Its protein product is CASSSRGVGAEAFF. This chain links TRBV28 with TRBJ1-1; D may be TRBD1 (6 bases). V was trimmed by 4 bases and J by 6 bases, leaving 15 bases between them. CDR3 size: 14 residues. Germline-derived CDR1 and CDR2 are MDHEN and SYDVKM.

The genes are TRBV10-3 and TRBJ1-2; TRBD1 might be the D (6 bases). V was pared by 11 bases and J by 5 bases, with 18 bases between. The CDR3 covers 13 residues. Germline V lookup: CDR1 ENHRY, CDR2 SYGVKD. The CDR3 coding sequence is TGTGCCTCCCGGGACAATAAAGGGTATGGCTACACCTTC. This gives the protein CASRDNKGYGYTF.

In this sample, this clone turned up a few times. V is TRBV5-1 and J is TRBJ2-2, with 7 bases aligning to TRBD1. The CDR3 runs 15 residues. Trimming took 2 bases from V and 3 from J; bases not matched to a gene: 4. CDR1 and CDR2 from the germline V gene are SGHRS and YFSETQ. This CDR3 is CASSLSTGDTGELFF. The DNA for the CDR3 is TGCGCCAGCAGCTTATCCACAGGGGACACCGGGGAGCTGTTTTTT.

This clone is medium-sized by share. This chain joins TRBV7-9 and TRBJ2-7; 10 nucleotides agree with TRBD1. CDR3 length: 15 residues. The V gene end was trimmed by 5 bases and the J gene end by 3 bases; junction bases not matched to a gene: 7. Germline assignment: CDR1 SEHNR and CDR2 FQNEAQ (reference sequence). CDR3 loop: CASSPRTGGIYEQYF. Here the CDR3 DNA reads TGTGCCAGCAGCCCTCGGACAGGGGGAATCTACGAGCAGTACTTC.

CDR3 in DNA: TGTGCCAGCAGTTTGAATAGCGGGAGGATCTACGAGCAGTACTTC. This encodes CASSLNSGRIYEQYF. This chain connects TRBV27 to TRBJ2-7; 10 nucleotides line up with TRBD2. Germline V lookup: CDR1 MNHEY, CDR2 SMNVEV (reference sequence). V shed 3 bases and J 3 bases; nucleotides not matched to a gene: 5. This CDR3 has 15 amino acids.

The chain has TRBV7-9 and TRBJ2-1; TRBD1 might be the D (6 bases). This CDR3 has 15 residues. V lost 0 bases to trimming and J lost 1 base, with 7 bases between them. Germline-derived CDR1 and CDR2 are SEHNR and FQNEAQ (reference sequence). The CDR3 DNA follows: TGTGCCAGCAGCTTAGCGCAGGGGTCCTACAATGAGCAGTTCTTC. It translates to CASSLAQGSYNEQFF.

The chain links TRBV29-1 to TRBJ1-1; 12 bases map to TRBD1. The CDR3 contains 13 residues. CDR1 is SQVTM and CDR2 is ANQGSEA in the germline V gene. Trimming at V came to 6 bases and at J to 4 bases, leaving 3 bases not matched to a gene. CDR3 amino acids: CSVGTGGCTEAFF. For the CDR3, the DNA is TGCAGCGTAGGGACAGGGGGCTGCACTGAAGCTTTCTTT. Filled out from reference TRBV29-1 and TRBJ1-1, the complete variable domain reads SAVISQKPSRDICQRGTSLTIQCQVDSQVTMMFWYRQQPGQSLTLIATANQGSEATYESGFVIDKFPISRPNLTFSTLTVSNMSPEDSSIYLCSVGTGGCTEAFFGQGTRLTVV.

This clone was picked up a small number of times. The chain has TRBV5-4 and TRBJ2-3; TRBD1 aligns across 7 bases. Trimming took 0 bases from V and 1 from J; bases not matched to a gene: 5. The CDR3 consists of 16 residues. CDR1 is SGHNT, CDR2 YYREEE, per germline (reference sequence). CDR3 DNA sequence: TGTGCCAGCAGCTTGGTTGATGGACAGGGCACAGATACGCAGTATTTT. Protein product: CASSLVDGQGTDTQYF. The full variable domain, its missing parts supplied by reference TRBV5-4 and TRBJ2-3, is ETGVTQSPTHLIKTRGQQVTLRCSSQSGHNTVSWYQQALGQGPQFIFQYYREEENGRGNFPPRFSGLQFPNYSSELNVNALELDDSALYLCASSLVDGQGTDTQYFGPGTRLTVL.

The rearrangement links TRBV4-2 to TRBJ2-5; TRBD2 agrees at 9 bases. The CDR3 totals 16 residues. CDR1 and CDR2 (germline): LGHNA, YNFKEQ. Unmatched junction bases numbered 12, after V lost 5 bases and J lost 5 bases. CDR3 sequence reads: CASSLAAGGGAETQYF. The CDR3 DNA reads TGTGCCAGCAGCTTAGCCGCGGGAGGGGGCGCGGAGACCCAGTACTTC.

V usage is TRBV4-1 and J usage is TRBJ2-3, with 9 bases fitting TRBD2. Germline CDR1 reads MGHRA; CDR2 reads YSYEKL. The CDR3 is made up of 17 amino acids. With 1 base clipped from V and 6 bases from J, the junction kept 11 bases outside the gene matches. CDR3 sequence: CASSQVLASGNVDTQYF. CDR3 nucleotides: TGCGCCAGCAGCCAAGTCCTCGCTAGCGGGAATGTGGATACGCAGTATTTT.

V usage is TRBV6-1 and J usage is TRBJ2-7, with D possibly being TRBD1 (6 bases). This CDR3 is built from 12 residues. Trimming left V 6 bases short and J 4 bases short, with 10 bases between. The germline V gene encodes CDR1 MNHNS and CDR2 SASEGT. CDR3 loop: CASSHTGYEQYF. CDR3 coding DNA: TGTGCCAGCAGCCACACAGGGTACGAGCAGTACTTC.

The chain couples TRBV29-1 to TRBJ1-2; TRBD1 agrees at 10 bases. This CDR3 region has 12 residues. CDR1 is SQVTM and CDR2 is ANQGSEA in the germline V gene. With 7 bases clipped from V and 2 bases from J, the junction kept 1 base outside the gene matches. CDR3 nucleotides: TGCAGCGGGACAGGGGGAAACTATGGCTACACCTTC. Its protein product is CSGTGGNYGYTF.